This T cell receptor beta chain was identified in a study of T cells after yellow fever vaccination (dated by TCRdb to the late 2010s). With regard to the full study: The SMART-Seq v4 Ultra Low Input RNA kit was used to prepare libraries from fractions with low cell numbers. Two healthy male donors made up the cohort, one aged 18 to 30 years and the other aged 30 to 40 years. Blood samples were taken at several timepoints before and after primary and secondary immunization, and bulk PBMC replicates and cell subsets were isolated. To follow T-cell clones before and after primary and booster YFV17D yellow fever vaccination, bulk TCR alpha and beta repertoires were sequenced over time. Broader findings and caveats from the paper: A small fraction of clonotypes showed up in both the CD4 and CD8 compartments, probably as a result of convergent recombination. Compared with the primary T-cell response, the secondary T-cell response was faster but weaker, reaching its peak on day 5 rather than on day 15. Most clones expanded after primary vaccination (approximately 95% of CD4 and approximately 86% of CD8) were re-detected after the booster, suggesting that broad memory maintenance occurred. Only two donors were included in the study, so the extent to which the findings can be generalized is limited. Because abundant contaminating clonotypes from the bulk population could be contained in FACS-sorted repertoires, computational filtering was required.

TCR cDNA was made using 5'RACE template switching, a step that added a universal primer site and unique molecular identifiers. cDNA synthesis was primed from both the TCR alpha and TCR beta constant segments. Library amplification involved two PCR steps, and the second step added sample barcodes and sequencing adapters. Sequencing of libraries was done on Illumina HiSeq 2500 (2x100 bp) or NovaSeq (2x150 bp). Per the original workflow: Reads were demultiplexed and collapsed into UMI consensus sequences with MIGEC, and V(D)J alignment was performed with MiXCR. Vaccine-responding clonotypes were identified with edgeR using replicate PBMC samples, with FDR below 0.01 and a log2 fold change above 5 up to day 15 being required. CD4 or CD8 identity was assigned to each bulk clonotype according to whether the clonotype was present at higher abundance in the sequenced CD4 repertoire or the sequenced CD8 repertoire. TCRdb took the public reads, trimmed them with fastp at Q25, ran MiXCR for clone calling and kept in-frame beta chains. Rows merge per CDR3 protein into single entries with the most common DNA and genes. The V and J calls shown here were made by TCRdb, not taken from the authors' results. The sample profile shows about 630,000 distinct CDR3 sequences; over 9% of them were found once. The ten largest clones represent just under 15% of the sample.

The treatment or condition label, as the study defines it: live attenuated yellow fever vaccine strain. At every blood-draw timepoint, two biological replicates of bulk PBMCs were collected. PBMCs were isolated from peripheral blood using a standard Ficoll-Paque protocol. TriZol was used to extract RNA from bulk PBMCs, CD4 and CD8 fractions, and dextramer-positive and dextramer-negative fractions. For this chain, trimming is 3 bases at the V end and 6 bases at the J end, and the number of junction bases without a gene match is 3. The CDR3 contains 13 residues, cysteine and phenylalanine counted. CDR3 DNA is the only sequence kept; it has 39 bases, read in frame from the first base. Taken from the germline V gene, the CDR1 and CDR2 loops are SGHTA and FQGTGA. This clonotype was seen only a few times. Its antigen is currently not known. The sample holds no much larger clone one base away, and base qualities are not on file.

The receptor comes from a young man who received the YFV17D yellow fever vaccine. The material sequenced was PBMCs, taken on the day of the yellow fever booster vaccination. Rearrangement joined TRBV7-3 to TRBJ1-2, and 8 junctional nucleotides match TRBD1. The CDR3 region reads CASSFGQGNGYTF. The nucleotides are TGTGCCAGCAGCTTCGGACAGGGAAATGGCTACACCTTC. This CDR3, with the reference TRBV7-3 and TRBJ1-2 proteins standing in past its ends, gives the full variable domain GAGVSQTPSNKVTEKGKYVELRCDPISGHTALYWYRQSLGQGPEFLIYFQGTGAADDSGLPNDRFFAVRPEGSVSTLKIQRTERGDSAVYLCASSFGQGNGYTFGSGTRLTVV.